A selection of T cell receptor beta chains follows, all from one sample in a study of cytomegalovirus exposure and HLA in healthy donors. TCRdb's copy holds only in-frame clones and misses some; the assay was immunoSEQ multiplex PCR. This sample yields fewer than 130,000 clones, of which around nine tenths are seen a single time; around 1.4% belongs to the top ten. The sequencing input was PBMCs. Receptors originate from a woman aged 25 to 39 in good health and CMV-seropositive. Both conserved end residues are part of each CDR3. D genes are given only for firm matches. Clone size is given for some rows only: seen once, a few or many times, or a class if the clone is expanded.

v_gene: TRBV5-1; d_gene: -; abundance: -; j_gene: TRBJ2-7; CDR3nt: TGCGCCAGCAGCCCCACCGGGAGAGGCGAGCAGTACTTC; CDR3aa: CASSPTGRGEQYF
v_gene: TRBV10-3; d_gene: TRBD1; abundance: many; j_gene: TRBJ2-7; CDR3nt: TGTGCCATCAGTGATCTGGGGGGACAGGGGTTCGAGCAGTACTTC; CDR3aa: CAISDLGGQGFEQYF
v_gene: TRBV6-5; d_gene: -; abundance: -; j_gene: TRBJ1-1; CDR3nt: TGTGCCAGCAGTTTTGGGGCAGGGGTGGAAACTGAAGCTTTCTTT; CDR3aa: CASSFGAGVETEAFF
v_gene: TRBV7-9; d_gene: -; abundance: -; j_gene: TRBJ2-7; CDR3nt: TGTGCCAGCAGGGCACAGGGTGGCGAGCAGTACTTC; CDR3aa: CASRAQGGEQYF
v_gene: TRBV5-1; d_gene: -; abundance: -; j_gene: TRBJ1-1; CDR3nt: TGCGCCAGCAGCTTGGATCCCCTGGCCTCGGGCACTGAAGCTTTCTTT; CDR3aa: CASSLDPLASGTEAFF
v_gene: TRBV30; d_gene: -; abundance: -; j_gene: TRBJ1-1; CDR3nt: TGTGCCTGGAGTGTTGGCGGAAAGGCTTTCTTT; CDR3aa: CAWSVGGKAFF
v_gene: TRBV2; d_gene: -; abundance: -; j_gene: TRBJ1-1; CDR3nt: TGTGCCAGCAGTGGGACAGCGAACACTGAAGCTTTCTTT; CDR3aa: CASSGTANTEAFF
v_gene: TRBV6-1; d_gene: TRBD1; abundance: -; j_gene: TRBJ2-2; CDR3nt: TGTGCCAGCAGTGTAGGACAGGGGGCGCCCCCCGGGGAGCTGTTTTTT; CDR3aa: CASSVGQGAPPGELFF
v_gene: TRBV18; d_gene: -; abundance: -; j_gene: TRBJ1-3; CDR3nt: TGTGCCAGCGGAGGATCTGGAAACACCATATATTTT; CDR3aa: CASGGSGNTIYF
v_gene: TRBV7-9; d_gene: TRBD1; abundance: -; j_gene: TRBJ2-5; CDR3nt: TGTGCCAGCAGCCACGGGGACAGGGGGCGAGGAGAGACCCAGTACTTC; CDR3aa: CASSHGDRGRGETQYF
v_gene: TRBV27; d_gene: TRBD1; abundance: -; j_gene: TRBJ2-3; CDR3nt: TGTGCCAGCAGTTTAGGCGTAACAGGGGGCGCAGATACGCAGTATTTT; CDR3aa: CASSLGVTGGADTQYF
v_gene: TRBV27; d_gene: -; abundance: -; j_gene: TRBJ2-1; CDR3nt: TGTGCCAGCAGCATTGTCGGGACTGTGGGCCACAATGAGCAGTTCTTC; CDR3aa: CASSIVGTVGHNEQFF
v_gene: TRBV5-1; d_gene: -; abundance: -; j_gene: TRBJ2-7; CDR3nt: TGCGCCAGCAGCTGGTCTAGCACCCGAGGGTCCTACGAGCAGTACTTC; CDR3aa: CASSWSSTRGSYEQYF
v_gene: TRBV18; d_gene: -; abundance: -; j_gene: TRBJ2-7; CDR3nt: TGTGCCAGCTCATTCCAGGGTGCCTACGAGCAGTACTTC; CDR3aa: CASSFQGAYEQYF
v_gene: TRBV13; d_gene: TRBD1; abundance: once; j_gene: TRBJ1-2; CDR3nt: TGTGCCAGCAGCTTCCTCCGGGACAGTAGGGGCTACACCTTC; CDR3aa: CASSFLRDSRGYTF
v_gene: TRBV29-1; d_gene: -; abundance: -; j_gene: TRBJ1-2; CDR3nt: TGCAGCGTTGAAGAAGGGGAAGACGGCTACACCTTC; CDR3aa: CSVEEGEDGYTF
v_gene: TRBV30; d_gene: TRBD2; abundance: -; j_gene: TRBJ2-2; CDR3nt: TGTGCCTGGAGGGGACTAGAGAACACCGGGGAGCTGTTTTTT; CDR3aa: CAWRGLENTGELFF
v_gene: TRBV7-2; d_gene: TRBD2; abundance: -; j_gene: TRBJ2-7; CDR3nt: TGTGCCAGCAGCTTCCAACTAGCGTCGCCTAGGTACGAGCAGTACTTC; CDR3aa: CASSFQLASPRYEQYF
v_gene: TRBV2; d_gene: -; abundance: -; j_gene: TRBJ2-3; CDR3nt: TGTGCCAGCAGGATGAGCGGGAGCACAGATACGCAGTATTTT; CDR3aa: CASRMSGSTDTQYF
v_gene: TRBV11-1; d_gene: -; abundance: -; j_gene: TRBJ2-3; CDR3nt: TGTGCCAGCAGCTTGGGGACAGCGGGGGATGGCACAGATACGCAGTATTTT; CDR3aa: CASSLGTAGDGTDTQYF
v_gene: TRBV19; d_gene: -; abundance: -; j_gene: TRBJ2-1; CDR3nt: TGTGCCAGTAGTATCGAGGCGGACAATGAGCAGTTCTTC; CDR3aa: CASSIEADNEQFF
v_gene: TRBV29-1; d_gene: -; abundance: once; j_gene: TRBJ1-1; CDR3nt: TGCAGCGTTGTGACAGGTTGGGACACTGAAGCTTTCTTT; CDR3aa: CSVVTGWDTEAFF
v_gene: TRBV27; d_gene: -; abundance: -; j_gene: TRBJ2-7; CDR3nt: TGTGCCAGCAGTTTAGGGGCCTACTCCTACGAGCAGTACTTC; CDR3aa: CASSLGAYSYEQYF
v_gene: TRBV13; d_gene: TRBD2; abundance: -; j_gene: TRBJ2-5; CDR3nt: TGTGCCAGCAGCTCGGGACTAGCGGGGGGCCGGAACCAAGAGACCCAGTACTTC; CDR3aa: CASSSGLAGGRNQETQYF
v_gene: TRBV1; d_gene: -; abundance: -; j_gene: TRBJ2-5; CDR3nt: TGCACCAGCAGCCAAGAGTGGGAGGGGAAGTCCCAAGAGACCCAGTACTTC; CDR3aa: CTSSQEWEGKSQETQYF
v_gene: TRBV6-1; d_gene: TRBD1; abundance: -; j_gene: TRBJ2-2; CDR3nt: TGTGCCAGCAGTAAAGACAGGGGGCTCTGGGAAGGGGAGCTGTTTTTT; CDR3aa: CASSKDRGLWEGELFF
v_gene: TRBV29-1; d_gene: TRBD2; abundance: -; j_gene: TRBJ2-5; CDR3nt: TGCAGCGTTGAGGCTAGCGGACAAGAGACCCAGTACTTC; CDR3aa: CSVEASGQETQYF
v_gene: TRBV6-6; d_gene: TRBD1; abundance: once; j_gene: TRBJ2-7; CDR3nt: TGTGCCAGCAGTTACATCAGGGGGCTCTACGAGCAGTACTTC; CDR3aa: CASSYIRGLYEQYF
v_gene: TRBV7-2; d_gene: -; abundance: -; j_gene: TRBJ2-7; CDR3nt: TGTGCCAGCAGTCGTAGGGACTCCTCCTACGAGCAGTACTTC; CDR3aa: CASSRRDSSYEQYF
v_gene: TRBV28; d_gene: TRBD1; abundance: -; j_gene: TRBJ1-2; CDR3nt: TGTGCCAGCAGTGCTCCGGGACAGGGATGGGGCTACACCTTC; CDR3aa: CASSAPGQGWGYTF
v_gene: TRBV6-5; d_gene: -; abundance: -; j_gene: TRBJ1-1; CDR3nt: TGTGCCAGCAGTTACGCCCCGGCAGGGTCGGTCACTGAAGCTTTCTTT; CDR3aa: CASSYAPAGSVTEAFF
v_gene: TRBV7-3; d_gene: TRBD2; abundance: -; j_gene: TRBJ2-3; CDR3nt: TGTGCCAGCAGCCCCGGACTAGCGAGCACAGATACGCAGTATTTT; CDR3aa: CASSPGLASTDTQYF
v_gene: TRBV10-3; d_gene: TRBD1; abundance: -; j_gene: TRBJ2-5; CDR3nt: TGTGCCATCAGTGAGTCGGGACAGCCTGGGGAGACCCAGTACTTC; CDR3aa: CAISESGQPGETQYF
v_gene: TRBV4-2; d_gene: TRBD2; abundance: few; j_gene: TRBJ2-2; CDR3nt: TGTGCCAGCAGCCAAACTGGACTAGCGGGGGTGACCGGGGAGCTGTTTTTT; CDR3aa: CASSQTGLAGVTGELFF
v_gene: TRBV2; d_gene: TRBD2; abundance: -; j_gene: TRBJ2-7; CDR3nt: TGTGCCAGCAGTGAAGGGCAGGCGGGACTAGCGGTATACGAGCAGTACTTC; CDR3aa: CASSEGQAGLAVYEQYF